The clone carrying this T cell receptor beta chain showed up just a few times. Every donor gave approximately 10 milliliters of peripheral blood. A second PCR, run for about 6 to 12 cycles, used a sample-barcoded 5' primer plus a J-beta primer mix. TCRdb fed the 5' RACE reads into MiXCR, producing one record per CDR3 protein. The data contain approximately 810,000 distinct CDR3 sequences, about 30% of them seen just once; the ten biggest clones take up roughly 17%. This entry is derived from a study of blood T cells in healthy people across ages. J lost 8 bases, V lost 2 bases, and 16 bases had no gene match. The CDR3 has 19 residues. The germline gives CDR1 SGHRS, CDR2 YFSETQ.

The chain couples TRBV5-1 to TRBJ2-1, with 13 bases aligning to TRBD2. Sequenced: blood. This sequence was found in a woman aged 80 or older in good health. This chain's CDR3 is CASSFGPLRLAGGRDEQFF. CDR3 sequence (DNA): TGCGCCAGCAGCTTTGGGCCCCTGAGACTAGCGGGGGGAAGGGATGAGCAGTTCTTC.